This T cell receptor (beta chain) was found in a study of blood T cell repertoires in COVID-19. Study details: Whether acute or convalescent, the COVID-19 samples came from the United States, Italy and Spain. T cells, B-cell-depleted T cells, or PBMCs provided the cDNA or gDNA that served as material.

Germline values: CDR1 KGHDR, CDR2 SFDVKD. The CDR3 spans 13 residues. V was clipped by 2 bases and J by 2 bases, with 6 bases between them. Profiling relied on immunoSEQ multiplex PCR, and the TCRdb table lists in-frame clones only, not all of them. The sample lists 200,000 to 250,000 clones; around 83% were seen once. This sequence originates from an older man with acute or convalescent COVID-19. The genes are TRBV24-1 and TRBJ2-7, with a possible D match to TRBD2 (5 bases). The specimen was peripheral blood. CDR3: CATSDSGTYEQYF. CDR3 DNA sequence: TGTGCCACCAGTGATTCCGGGACCTACGAGCAGTACTTC.